What follows is one T cell receptor beta chain and its context. The record originates from a study of blood T cell repertoires in COVID-19. Data came from immunoSEQ multiplex PCR; TCRdb stores just in-frame clones and leaves some out. The repertoire holds approximately 120,000 clones, over 70% seen once, with roughly 7% in the top ten. The CDR3 consists of 12 residues. With 7 bases removed from V and 7 bases from J, the gap between germline ends came to 13 bases. The sequencing input was peripheral blood. This TCR was sampled from a woman aged 50 to 60 with acute or convalescent COVID-19. The chain employs TRBV12-3 or TRBV12-4 and TRBJ1-2, with no clear D. The CDR3 loop is CASTLFSGGYTF. Written as DNA, the CDR3 is TGTGCCAGCACCTTATTTTCGGGTGGCTACACCTTC.